Described below is a single TCR beta chain sequence and its context. Its antigen is unknown. The CDR3 is 15 residues long. Unmatched junction bases numbered 2, after V lost 0 bases and J lost 4 bases. Germline V CDR1 and CDR2: LGHNA, YNFKEQ. Treatment in this sample: around 19 received Ad26.COV2.S at low or high dose, single or two shots; several received placebo; per-sample allocation not given. Samples analyzed were those drawn on day 63 after the first vaccine or placebo injection. The data were taken from a study of Ad26.COV2.S vaccination and SARS-CoV-2 variants. The wider study: By the intramuscular route, Ad26.COV2.S was given once, or twice 56 days apart. The study's findings and limits: Breadth measured for non-spike TCRs was similar across vaccine and placebo recipients.

Sequenced by immunoSEQ multiplex PCR; TCRdb stores in-frame clones only, minus some. The data hold about 330,000 clones, with approximately 87% observed a single time. The rearrangement uses TRBV4-2 and TRBJ2-1, with 8 nucleotides matching TRBD1. This receptor was taken from a person between 18 and 60 years old who received the Ad26.COV2.S COVID-19 vaccine or a placebo. Sequenced material: peripheral blood, taken in a trial of Ad26.COV2.S vaccine versus placebo. The DNA for the CDR3 is TGTGCCAGCAGCCAAGATGGGACAGGTTACAATGAGCAGTTCTTC. This codes for CASSQDGTGYNEQFF.